A single sample gave rise to the 2 T cell receptor beta chains below, sequenced in a study of blood T cell repertoires in COVID-19. Profiled with immunoSEQ multiplex PCR; TCRdb holds only in-frame clones, not every one. The table records 55,000 to 70,000 clones, over 65% of them present only once. The sample consisted of peripheral blood. Receptor source: a human donor in a cohort sampled during active COVID-19.

The rearrangement joins TRBV27 to TRBJ2-5; 7 bases match TRBD2. The CDR3 is 14 amino acids. V lost 5 bases and J lost 5; bases outside the gene matches: 8. Per the germline V gene, CDR1 is MNHEY and CDR2 is SMNVEV (reference sequence). The CDR3 DNA follows: TGTGCCAGCAGTACCAGACTAGCTGATGAGACCCAGTACTTC. This codes for CASSTRLADETQYF.

The chain has TRBV5-4 and TRBJ2-2; no reliable D call. The V and J ends lost 2 bases and 0 bases respectively, with 8 bases between them. Germline-derived CDR1 and CDR2 are SGHNT and YYREEE (reference sequence). The CDR3 runs 15 residues. This CDR3 is CASSLDITNTGELFF. The CDR3 nucleotides are TGTGCCAGCAGCTTAGACATAACGAACACCGGGGAGCTGTTTTTT.